The next 5 T cell receptor beta chains were all read from a single sample in a study of preoperative IRX-2 immunotherapy in early breast cancer. Some clones are missing from TCRdb's copy, which holds only in-frame ones; the method was immunoSEQ multiplex PCR. Here the sample spans 75,000 to 100,000 clones, roughly 88% being singletons. Described treatment: preoperative locoregional IRX-2 cytokine immunotherapy. The sequences come from tumor tissue, collected after IRX-2 immunotherapy. The source is a human donor with breast cancer.

The chain is built from TRBV12-5 and TRBJ2-7; D gene uncertain. CDR3 length: 12 amino acids. Germline CDR1 reads LGHNT; CDR2 reads FRNRAP. Trimming cost V 6 bases and J 2 bases, with 8 bases left between them. CDR3 bases: TGTGCTAGTGGCCTTTCGGCCTACGAGCAGTACTTC. Protein sequence: CASGLSAYEQYF.

The rearrangement joins TRBV5-1 to TRBJ2-1; 9 bases agree with TRBD2. V trimming: 0 bases; J trimming: 8 bases; junction bases outside the gene matches: 9. CDR3 size: 16 residues. Germline V gene data show CDR1 as SGHRS and CDR2 as YFSETQ. The CDR3 nucleotides are TGCGCCAGCAGCTTGGGAGGGACTAGCTCATCATATGAGCAGTTCTTC. It encodes CASSLGGTSSSYEQFF.

This clone was observed a few times. V gene TRBV11-3 combines with J gene TRBJ1-1; D is possibly TRBD1 (5 bases). Germline V lookup: CDR1 SGHNT, CDR2 YENEEA. V was trimmed by 1 base and J by 1 base, leaving 7 bases between them. The CDR3 is 14 residues long. The CDR3, as DNA: TGTGCCAGCAGCTTAGGACAGACGAACACTGAAGCTTTCTTT. Amino acid sequence: CASSLGQTNTEAFF.

The chain has TRBV5-1 and TRBJ1-5, with 12 bases fitting TRBD1. The CDR3 totals 15 residues. Germline trimming cut 2 bases from V and 6 bases from J; bases unmatched to any gene: 3. CDR1 SGHRS and CDR2 YFSETQ come from the germline V gene. In DNA, the CDR3 is TGCGCCAGCAGCTTAGGGACAGGGGGCCGTCAGCCCCAGCATTTT. It codes for CASSLGTGGRQPQHF.

The rearrangement joins TRBV18 to TRBJ2-3; D may be TRBD1 (5 bases). CDR1 is KGHSH and CDR2 is LQKENI in the germline V gene. This CDR3 has 14 residues. The germline V and J ends were trimmed by 3 bases and 3 bases, with 10 bases remaining between them. CDR3 DNA sequence: TGTGCCAGCTCACCCCAGGGTGGAACAGATACGCAGTATTTT. Amino acids: CASSPQGGTDTQYF.